This TCR beta chain was identified in a study of T cell repertoires in cytomegalovirus infection (dated by TCRdb to about 2019). In terms of the full investigation: Donor HLA type was relevant to the analysis, as public TCR beta signatures indicated carriage of CMV infection together with the matching HLA type. What the study reported, not specific to this receptor: The ex vivo response was dominated by HLA-C-restricted CMV-specific TCR beta clonotypes, which also provided the single most frequent clonotype in two of eight donors. Cumulative frequency of public TCR beta family members discriminated carriers of CMV infection plus the relevant HLA type in this cohort and an independent 352-donor cohort.

The junction carries 15 bases between V and J, which are trimmed by 4 bases and 2 bases respectively. Per the germline V gene, SGHVS is the CDR1 and FQNEAQ is the CDR2. The CDR3 measures 16 amino acids from cysteine to phenylalanine. Only the CDR3 part of the read is kept: 48 bases, read in frame from the first base. With respect to this clonotype: Its antigen is currently not known. No quality values exist for individual bases; no much larger clone is one base distant.

The sequencer listed for this sample is Illumina HiSeq 1500. Using fastp at Q25 and MiXCR, TCRdb reprocessed the public reads and kept productive beta chains. CDR3 protein sequences are deduplicated, and each keeps its most common genes and DNA. This sample has about 150,000 distinct CDR3 sequences in its table, and about a sixth of those were observed once. The ten largest clones add up to approximately 18% of the sample. This chain is built from TRBV7-8 and TRBJ2-1; TRBD2 is a weak D gene call, 6 bases matching. The sequencing input was CD8+ T cells from PBMCs. The TCR was taken from a human donor in good health (CMV status not recorded). Some clones in this sample may be carry-over from other donors' samples. The nucleotide sequence is TGTGCCAGCAGCTCCCCCGAACTAGCAGCCTACAATGAGCAGTTCTTC. This codes for CASSSPELAAYNEQFF.